The sequence of this TCR beta chain was determined in a study of T cells in Graves' hyperthyroidism and ophthalmopathy. What was amplified from RNA transcripts were TCR beta CDR3 regions. Primed by the HTBI set, a first-round RT-PCR was run on the TCR CDR3. One entry per CDR3 protein, called by TCRdb with MiXCR from the multiplex PCR reads. The table includes about 640,000 distinct CDR3 sequences, approximately 15% detected once. This clonotype was found many times. With 8 bases removed from V and 6 bases from J, the gap between germline ends came to 13 bases. Germline loops: CDR1 MNHEY, CDR2 SVGEGT. There are 13 residues in the CDR3.

This chain joins TRBV6-2 or TRBV6-3 and TRBJ2-2; possible D gene TRBD2, 5 bases. The sequencing sample was made of blood. This receptor was identified in a woman between 45 and 65 years old with Graves' ophthalmopathy. CDR3 sequence: CASVALLAGELFF. CDR3 nucleotides: TGTGCCAGCGTAGCGCTGCTGGCCGGGGAGCTGTTTTTT.